This is a list of T cell receptor beta chains from one sample in a study of memory CD4+ T cells and cytomegalovirus serostatus. Profiled with immunoSEQ multiplex PCR; TCRdb holds only in-frame clones, not every one. The data contain approximately 40,000 clones, around 78% of them singletons. The sample was memory CD4+ T cells from blood. Source of these receptors: an adult in good health and CMV-seronegative. The CDR3 runs from the conserved cysteine through the conserved F or W. A D gene is named only where the DNA matches it firmly. Some rows have no size entry. The others give once, few or many, or a class for an expanded clone.

V	size	J	D	CDR3	DNA
TRBV5-1	.	TRBJ2-7	.	CASSLAWSSYEQYF	TGCGCCAGCAGCTTGGCGTGGAGTTCCTACGAGCAGTACTTC
TRBV11-2	once	TRBJ2-1	.	CASSLVLANEQFF	TGTGCCAGCAGCTTAGTTCTAGCCAATGAGCAGTTCTTC
TRBV30	.	TRBJ2-5	TRBD1	CACNRGRKETQYF	TGTGCCTGTAACAGGGGGAGGAAAGAGACCCAGTACTTC
TRBV10-3	.	TRBJ2-7	.	CAIRDNYEQYF	TGTGCCATTAGGGACAACTACGAGCAGTACTTC
TRBV11-3	.	TRBJ2-5	TRBD2	CASSPGGIAGKETQYF	TGTGCCAGCAGCCCCGGCGGTATAGCGGGGAAAGAGACCCAGTACTTC
TRBV6-1	.	TRBJ2-1	.	CAIGSGEMTFHEQFF	TGTGCCATCGGGAGCGGAGAGATGACATTCCATGAGCAGTTCTTC
TRBV28	.	TRBJ2-7	.	CASNGGTTLYEQYF	TGTGCCAGCAATGGAGGTACAACCTTATACGAGCAGTACTTC
TRBV5-1	.	TRBJ1-2	TRBD1	CASSLGQGINYGYTF	TGCGCCAGCAGCTTGGGACAGGGGATTAACTATGGCTACACCTTC
TRBV19	.	TRBJ1-2	.	CASSISGANYGYTF	TGTGCCAGTAGTATTTCAGGGGCGAACTATGGCTACACCTTC
TRBV6-1	.	TRBJ2-7	TRBD1	CAIDRVHEQYF	TGTGCCATTGACAGGGTCCACGAGCAGTACTTC
TRBV30	.	TRBJ1-3	TRBD1	CAWTSGTVNTIYF	TGTGCCTGGACTTCCGGGACAGTAAACACCATATATTTT